The subject of this entry is one TCR beta chain. The CDR3 contains 15 residues. Germline V gene lookup returns CDR1 KGHSH and CDR2 LQKENI. The V segment lost 6 bases and the J segment 4 bases; nucleotides outside the gene matches: 6. These data originate in a study of blood T cell repertoires in COVID-19. Original handling: Estimates of nucleated cell counts were drawn from the amplification of reference gene primers. This table comes from immunoSEQ multiplex PCR, and its TCRdb copy is limited to in-frame clones, with some not included. That table furnishes V, J and clone size, whereas the DNA furnished D and trimming. The sample yields about 200,000 clones, over 80% seen once.

The sequencing sample was made of peripheral blood. The chain joins TRBV18 to TRBJ1-5; 10 positions agree with TRBD1. The clonotype comes from a man aged 55 to 70 with COVID-19, enrolled during active disease. The CDR3 sequence is CASSLTGGRNQPQHF. DNA of the CDR3: TGTGCCAGCTCCTTGACAGGGGGCAGGAATCAGCCCCAGCATTTT.